These T cell receptor beta chains were read from a single sample in a study of OX40 agonist ivuxolimab in advanced cancers. Measured with immunoSEQ multiplex PCR; TCRdb has only the in-frame clones, and not every one. This sample has 31,000 or so clones, with about 83% found just once. Sequenced here: CD4+ or CD8+ T cells sorted from blood, sampled in a trial of the OX40 agonist ivuxolimab. The receptors here all came from an adult with an advanced solid tumor such as melanoma, head and neck, liver or kidney cancer. Both conserved end residues are part of each CDR3. The order of the fields is J gene, V gene, D gene, clone size, CDR3 length, CDR3 protein, CDR3 DNA. A D gene is named only where the DNA matches it firmly. Only part of the rows carry a size: once, few, many, or a class if the clone is expanded.

TRBJ2-5	TRBV9	TRBD2	once	13	CASSVGTSQTQYF	TGTGCCAGCAGCGTGGGGACTAGCCAGACCCAGTACTTC
TRBJ1-6	TRBV5-4	TRBD1	.	15	CASSFAGQGYSPLHF	TGTGCCAGCAGCTTTGCGGGACAGGGCTATTCACCCCTCCACTTT
TRBJ1-6	TRBV28	.	.	14	CASSFRRERSPLHF	TGTGCCAGCAGTTTTCGCCGAGAGAGATCACCCCTCCACTTT
TRBJ2-1	TRBV18	TRBD1	.	16	CASSPMTGQTYNEQFF	TGTGCCAGCTCACCAATGACGGGACAGACATACAATGAGCAGTTCTTC
TRBJ2-7	TRBV11-2	TRBD2	once	16	CASSPGTRLFSYEQYF	TGTGCCAGCAGCCCCGGGACTAGGCTCTTCTCCTACGAGCAGTACTTC
TRBJ2-5	TRBV11-2	.	.	11	CASRGRETQYF	TGTGCCAGCCGGGGACGGGAGACCCAGTACTTC
TRBJ1-2	TRBV6-5	TRBD1	.	14	CASSYSGQSYGYTF	TGTGCCAGCAGTTACTCGGGACAGTCCTATGGCTACACCTTC
TRBJ1-1	TRBV15	.	.	13	CATSREGAAEAFF	TGTGCCACCAGCAGAGAGGGGGCGGCTGAAGCTTTCTTT
TRBJ1-1	TRBV11-2	.	once	15	CASSLSGGRPLEAFF	TGTGCCAGCAGCTTGTCCGGTGGGCGACCTCTTGAAGCTTTCTTT
TRBJ2-5	TRBV11-3	TRBD1	.	15	CASSSRDREVETQYF	TGTGCCAGCAGCTCTCGGGACAGAGAAGTAGAGACCCAGTACTTC
TRBJ2-7	TRBV6-5	TRBD2	.	14	CASSYSGGGYEQYF	TGTGCCAGCAGTTACAGCGGGGGTGGCTACGAGCAGTACTTC
TRBJ1-2	TRBV7-9	.	.	13	CASSSDRINGYTF	TGTGCCAGCAGCTCGGACAGAATAAATGGCTACACCTTC
TRBJ2-7	TRBV4-2	TRBD2	.	14	CASSQSSGNYEQYF	TGTGCCAGCAGCCAATCCAGCGGGAACTACGAGCAGTACTTC
TRBJ1-5	TRBV4-1	.	.	15	CASSGQLYSNQPQHF	TGCGCCAGCAGCGGACAGCTATATAGCAATCAGCCCCAGCATTTT
TRBJ2-7	TRBV2	.	.	16	CASIIPGGDGSYEQYF	TGTGCCAGCATAATCCCCGGAGGGGACGGTTCCTACGAGCAGTACTTC
TRBJ1-1	TRBV27	.	.	12	CASSLLGGRAFF	TGTGCCAGCAGTTTATTAGGGGGTCGCGCTTTCTTT
TRBJ2-5	TRBV4-1	.	.	16	CASSWDEGARQETQYF	TGCGCCAGCAGTTGGGACGAAGGAGCGCGTCAAGAGACCCAGTACTTC